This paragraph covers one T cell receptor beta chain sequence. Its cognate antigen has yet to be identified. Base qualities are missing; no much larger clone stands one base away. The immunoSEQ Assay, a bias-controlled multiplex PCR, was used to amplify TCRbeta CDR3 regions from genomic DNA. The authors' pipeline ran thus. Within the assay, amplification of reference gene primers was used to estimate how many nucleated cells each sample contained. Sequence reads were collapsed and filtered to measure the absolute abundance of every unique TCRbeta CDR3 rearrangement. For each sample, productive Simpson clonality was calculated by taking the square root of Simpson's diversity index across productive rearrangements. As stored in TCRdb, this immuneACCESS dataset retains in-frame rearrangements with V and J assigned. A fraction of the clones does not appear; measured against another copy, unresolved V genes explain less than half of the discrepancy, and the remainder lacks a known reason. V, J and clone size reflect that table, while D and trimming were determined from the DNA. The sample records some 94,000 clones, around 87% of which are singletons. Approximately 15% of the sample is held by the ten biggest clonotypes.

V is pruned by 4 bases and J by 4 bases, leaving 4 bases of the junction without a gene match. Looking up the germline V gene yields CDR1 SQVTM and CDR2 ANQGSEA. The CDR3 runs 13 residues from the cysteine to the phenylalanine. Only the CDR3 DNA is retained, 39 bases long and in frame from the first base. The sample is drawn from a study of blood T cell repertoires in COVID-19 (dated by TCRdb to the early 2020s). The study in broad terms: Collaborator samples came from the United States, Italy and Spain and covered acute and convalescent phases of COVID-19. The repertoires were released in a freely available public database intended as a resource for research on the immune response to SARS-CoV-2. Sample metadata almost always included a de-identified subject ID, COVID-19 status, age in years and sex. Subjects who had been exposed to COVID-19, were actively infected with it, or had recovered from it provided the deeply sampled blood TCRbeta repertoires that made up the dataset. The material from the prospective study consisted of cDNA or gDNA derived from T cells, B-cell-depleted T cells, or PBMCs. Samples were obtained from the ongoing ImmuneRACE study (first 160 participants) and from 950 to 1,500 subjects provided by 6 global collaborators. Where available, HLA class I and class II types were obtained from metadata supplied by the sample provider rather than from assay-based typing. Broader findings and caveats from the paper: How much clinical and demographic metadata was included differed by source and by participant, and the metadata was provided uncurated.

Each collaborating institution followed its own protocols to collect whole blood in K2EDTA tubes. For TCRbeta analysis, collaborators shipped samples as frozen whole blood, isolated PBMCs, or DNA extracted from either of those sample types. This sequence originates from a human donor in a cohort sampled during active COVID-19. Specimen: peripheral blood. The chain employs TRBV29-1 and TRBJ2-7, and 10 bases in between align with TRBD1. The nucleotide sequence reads TGCAGCGTTGGGACAGGGGGTCTTTACGAGCAGTACTTC. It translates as CSVGTGGLYEQYF.